This T cell receptor beta chain was captured in a study of PD-L1 blockade in urothelial cancer. Study as a whole: Twenty-five of 29 patients were males with bladder-origin urothelial cancer. Patients' prior chemotherapy regimens numbered 0 to 3.

Time point meaning: pretreatment peripheral blood. In germline, CDR1 is SGHAT, CDR2 FQNNGV. This CDR3 has 15 residues. Deletions cut 2 bases from V and 2 bases from J, with 10 bases between. In regard to this clone: Its antigen is not known.

Measured with immunoSEQ multiplex PCR; TCRdb has only the in-frame clones, and not every one. The sample consists of 68,000 or so clones, 75% to 85% of them appearing once. The study, taken as a whole, reports: Pretreatment blood TCR clonality under the median forecast improved survival.

The chain couples TRBV11-2 to TRBJ1-5; tentatively, D is TRBD1 (5 bases). Source: PBMCs, taken around atezolizumab (anti-PD-L1) treatment. This receptor was identified in a man between 65 and 85 years old with urothelial cancer. CDR3 in amino acids: CASSLTGGGNQPQHF. As DNA, the CDR3 is TGTGCCAGCAGCTTAACGGGGGGTGGCAATCAGCCCCAGCATTTT. Combining the CDR3 with reference TRBV11-2 and TRBJ1-5 gives the whole variable domain EAGVAQSPRYKIIEKRQSVAFWCNPISGHATLYWYQQILGQGPKLLIQFQNNGVVDDSQLPKDRFSAERLKGVDSTLKIQPAKLEDSAVYLCASSLTGGGNQPQHFGDGTRLSIL.